The 30 T cell receptor beta chains in this list originate from one sample, sequenced in a study of OX40 agonist ivuxolimab in advanced cancers. Profiled with immunoSEQ multiplex PCR; TCRdb holds only in-frame clones, not every one. The table shows fewer than 90,000 clones, with approximately 80% occurring only once. The sample consisted of CD4+ or CD8+ T cells sorted from blood, taken in a trial of the OX40 agonist ivuxolimab. These receptors all come from an adult with an advanced solid tumor such as melanoma, head and neck, liver or kidney cancer.

This clone was counted only a few times. The chain couples TRBV5-1 to TRBJ1-6; TRBD1 aligns across 8 bases. The CDR3 is 17 amino acids. Unmatched junction bases numbered 12, after V lost 0 bases and J lost 10 bases. The germline gives CDR1 SGHRS, CDR2 YFSETQ. CDR3 protein: CASSLARGTGQTSPLHF. The CDR3 region has the DNA TGCGCCAGCAGCTTGGCCCGGGGGACAGGTCAAACATCACCCCTCCACTTT.

This clone was detected only a few times. The rearrangement links TRBV6-5 to TRBJ2-2; TRBD2 matches 10 bases. V was pared by 7 bases and J by 5 bases, with 1 base of the junction left unmatched. The CDR3 runs 13 residues. Germline values: CDR1 MNHEY, CDR2 SVGAGI. The CDR3 loop reads CASTSGGTGELFF. Here the CDR3 DNA reads TGTGCCAGCACTAGCGGGGGAACCGGGGAGCTGTTTTTT.

The chain couples TRBV19 to TRBJ2-6, with D perhaps TRBD2 (6 bases). This CDR3 is built from 16 residues. Germline CDR1 is LNHDA and CDR2 is SQIVND (reference sequence). Trimming left V 3 bases short and J 2 bases short, with 11 bases between. The CDR3 region is CASSIAGGAGANVLTF. CDR3 bases: TGTGCCAGTAGTATCGCTGGCGGGGCTGGGGCCAACGTCCTGACTTTC.

V and J are TRBV5-8 and TRBJ2-5, with 9 positions matching TRBD1. Germline assignment: CDR1 SGHTS and CDR2 YDEGEE. The CDR3 consists of 14 residues. V lost 0 bases, J lost 11 bases, and 8 bases stayed unmatched. In DNA form, the CDR3 reads TGTGCCAGCAGCTTGGGACAGGGGGTCAGAGAGCAGTACTTC. Its translation: CASSLGQGVREQYF.

J is TRBJ2-1 and V is TRBV7-2; D tentatively reads TRBD1 or TRBD2 (5 bases each). V lost 1 base, J lost 8 bases, and 9 bases lay in between. CDR3 length: 13 amino acids. CDR1 and CDR2 (germline): SGHTA, FQGNSA. CDR3 loop: CASSLEGRHEQFF. CDR3 nucleotides: TGTGCCAGCAGCTTAGAGGGACGCCATGAGCAGTTCTTC.

This chain connects TRBV18 to TRBJ2-7, with 7 bases fitting TRBD1. Per germline, CDR1 KGHSH and CDR2 LQKENI. The CDR3 extends over 15 amino acids. The V gene end was trimmed by 2 bases and the J gene end by 5 bases; junction bases not matched to a gene: 9. CDR3 nucleotides: TGTGCCAGCTCACCATCGTCAGGGGGACGGGACGAGCAGTACTTC. It translates to CASSPSSGGRDEQYF.

This clone is medium-sized in the sample. This sequence joins TRBV5-1 and TRBJ2-7; 8 bases agree with TRBD1. Germline CDR1 is SGHRS and CDR2 is YFSETQ. The CDR3 has 14 amino acids. V gave up 5 bases and J gave up 4 bases; unmatched junction bases: 8. The CDR3 region has the DNA TGCGCCAGCAGTTTGACAGGGGTGGAGTACGAGCAGTACTTC. This translates into CASSLTGVEYEQYF.

The rearrangement uses TRBV5-1 and TRBJ2-3; D not certain. Trimming took 3 bases from V and 0 from J, leaving 11 bases between them. In germline, CDR1 is SGHRS, CDR2 YFSETQ. The CDR3 covers 15 residues. This chain's CDR3 is CASSSDGPSTDTQYF. The CDR3 DNA reads TGCGCCAGCAGCTCGGATGGACCTAGCACAGATACGCAGTATTTT.

The chain has TRBV5-6 and TRBJ1-2; no clear D gene. With 4 bases removed from V and 4 bases from J, the gap between germline ends came to 17 bases. Germline assignment: CDR1 SGHDT and CDR2 YYEEEE. The CDR3 runs to 15 residues. The CDR3 loop is CASSLASDGPYGYTF. In nucleotides, the CDR3 is TGTGCCAGCAGCCTGGCTAGCGACGGACCCTATGGCTACACCTTC.

This chain uses TRBV5-5 with TRBJ1-1; D is unresolved. Trimming left V 0 bases short and J 0 bases short, with 15 bases between. CDR1 and CDR2 from the germline V gene are SGHKS and YYEKEE (reference sequence). There are 17 residues in the CDR3. The CDR3 loop reads CASSLVVRLLMNTEAFF. DNA of the CDR3: TGTGCCAGCAGCTTGGTAGTGAGGCTGCTGATGAACACTGAAGCTTTCTTT.

This chain links TRBV10-1 with TRBJ2-3; D gene ambiguous. Trimming left V 8 bases short and J 2 bases short, with 8 bases between. Germline CDR1 is WNHNN and CDR2 is SYGVQD (reference sequence). There are 12 residues in the CDR3. The CDR3 loop is CASGEFTDTQYF. CDR3 coding DNA: TGCGCCAGCGGAGAATTCACAGATACGCAGTATTTT.

V usage is TRBV7-9 and J usage is TRBJ2-5; D possibly corresponds to TRBD2 (5 bases). V lost 4 bases, J lost 5 bases, and 8 bases lay in between. Germline V lookup: CDR1 SEHNR, CDR2 FQNEAQ (reference sequence). The CDR3 loop spans 12 amino acids. Here the CDR3 reads CASSYPGETQYF. The CDR3 region has the DNA TGTGCCAGCAGCTACCCGGGGGAGACCCAGTACTTC.

The chain recombines TRBV7-6 with TRBJ2-7; 14 nucleotides align to TRBD2. V shed 5 bases and J 2 bases; nucleotides not matched to a gene: 8. CDR1 and CDR2 from the germline V gene are SGHVS and FNYEAQ. The CDR3 has 17 residues. DNA for the CDR3: TGTGCCAGCAGCAGAACCGGGACTAGCGGGAGTCCCTACGAGCAGTACTTC. It encodes CASSRTGTSGSPYEQYF.

V and J are TRBV15 and TRBJ2-7, with D unresolved. There are 16 residues in the CDR3. From germline, CDR1 is LNHNV and CDR2 YYDKDF (reference sequence). Trimming pared 0 bases from V and 0 bases from J, leaving 12 bases between. CDR3 bases: TGTGCCACCAGCAGAGATCGCAGTCTTAGCTCCTACGAGCAGTACTTC. This encodes CATSRDRSLSSYEQYF.

The sample holds a few counts of this clone. This chain links TRBV2 with TRBJ2-5, with D unresolved. CDR1 is SNHLY and CDR2 is FYNNEI in the germline V gene. V dropped 3 bases and J dropped 5 bases, with 4 bases sitting between them. CDR3 length equals 11 residues. CDR3 in DNA: TGTGCCAGCAGTGACATGGAGACCCAGTACTTC. This codes for CASSDMETQYF. Looking up the rest from reference TRBV2 and TRBJ2-5 gives the full variable domain: EPEVTQTPSHQVTQMGQEVILRCVPISNHLYFYWYRQILGQKVEFLVSFYNNEISEKSEIFDDQFSVERPDGSNFTLKIRSTKLEDSAMYFCASSDMETQYFGPGTRLLVL.

This chain joins TRBV18 and TRBJ2-3; possibly TRBD2 for D (6 bases). The CDR3 runs to 16 residues. V was trimmed by 8 bases and J by 2 bases, leaving 20 bases between them. CDR1 and CDR2 from the germline V gene are KGHSH and LQKENI. In DNA form, the CDR3 reads TGTGCCAGCGCTACCTTTGGAGGGTCCGACACAGATACGCAGTATTTT. This translates into CASATFGGSDTDTQYF. The full variable domain, in which reference TRBV18 and TRBJ2-3 provide the parts outside the CDR3, is NAGVMQNPRHLVRRRGQEARLRCSPMKGHSHVYWYRQLPEEGLKFMVYLQKENIIDESGMPKERFSAEFPKEGPSILRIQQVVRGDSAAYFCASATFGGSDTDTQYFGPGTRLTVL.

The rearrangement links TRBV28 to TRBJ2-5, with TRBD2 identical over 7 bases. Germline CDR1 is MDHEN and CDR2 is SYDVKM. Trimming removed 1 base from V and 2 bases from J; junction bases left unmatched: 7. This CDR3 contains 16 residues. For the CDR3, the DNA is TGTGCCAGCAGTTTATTCCTCGCCGGGGGGCAAGAGACCCAGTACTTC. It codes for CASSLFLAGGQETQYF.

V gene TRBV10-3 combines with J gene TRBJ1-2; TRBD1 aligns across 9 bases. There are 14 residues in the CDR3. Trimming removed 2 bases from V and 4 bases from J; junction bases left unmatched: 2. The germline CDR1 and CDR2 sequences are ENHRY and SYGVKD. DNA for the CDR3: TGTGCCATCAGTGAGGGGACAGGGACCTATGGCTACACCTTC. Amino acids: CAISEGTGTYGYTF.

The gene calls are TRBV15 and TRBJ2-5; 10 positions agree with TRBD2. CDR1 LNHNV and CDR2 YYDKDF come from the germline V gene (reference sequence). V was clipped by 3 bases and J by 8 bases; unmatched bases: 12. CDR3 length: 16 amino acids. The CDR3 nucleotides are TGTGCCACCAGCAGGGGGACTAGCGCCGATCGGGGAACCCAGTACTTC. Amino acid sequence: CATSRGTSADRGTQYF. Filled out from reference TRBV15 and TRBJ2-5, the complete variable domain reads DAMVIQNPRYQVTQFGKPVTLSCSQTLNHNVMYWYQQKSSQAPKLLFHYYDKDFNNEADTPDNFQSRRPNTSFCFLDIRSPGLGDTAMYLCATSRGTSADRGTQYFGPGTRLLVL.

This clone is a singleton in its sample. The CDR3 is CASSRDRGMNTEAFF. As DNA, the CDR3 is TGTGCCAGCAGCCGGGACAGGGGAATGAACACTGAAGCTTTCTTT. The V gene is TRBV28, the J gene TRBJ1-1, with TRBD1 matching 10 bases. There are 15 residues in the CDR3. CDR1 MDHEN and CDR2 SYDVKM come from the germline V gene. The junction had 4 bases not matched to a gene; V was cut back by 6 bases and J by 0 bases. Together with reference TRBV28 and TRBJ1-1, the CDR3 gives the full variable domain: DVKVTQSSRYLVKRTGEKVFLECVQDMDHENMFWYRQDPGLGLRLIYFSYDVKMKEKGDIPEGYSVSREKKERFSLILESASTNQTSMYLCASSRDRGMNTEAFFGQGTRLTVV.

The CDR3 sequence is CASSQDLGLQETQYF. CDR3 DNA sequence: TGCGCCAGCAGCCAAGATCTAGGGCTCCAAGAGACCCAGTACTTC. V gene TRBV4-1 combines with J gene TRBJ2-5; D is uncertain. The germline gives CDR1 MGHRA, CDR2 YSYEKL. This CDR3 is 15 amino acids long. The germline V and J ends were trimmed by 0 bases and 1 base, with 9 bases remaining between them.

The J gene is TRBJ2-7, the V gene TRBV6-5; D is undetermined. Germline-derived CDR1 and CDR2 are MNHEY and SVGAGI. Trimming took off 6 bases at V and 4 bases at J, with 7 bases between the two ends. CDR3 length: 11 amino acids. The DNA for the CDR3 is TGTGCCAGCAGCCGGCTATACGAGCAGTACTTC. Its protein product is CASSRLYEQYF.

This clone occurred once. The V call is TRBV19, the J call TRBJ1-4, with TRBD1 matching over 7 bases. Trimming at V came to 5 bases and at J to 7 bases, leaving 10 bases not matched to a gene. Germline V lookup: CDR1 LNHDA, CDR2 SQIVND (reference sequence). The CDR3 is 15 residues long. As DNA, the CDR3 is TGTGCCAGTAGTTCCCTGACAGGGAAGATTGAAAAACTGTTTTTT. Translating gives CASSSLTGKIEKLFF.

This chain connects TRBV7-9 to TRBJ1-1; D not certain. The germline V gene encodes CDR1 SEHNR and CDR2 FQNEAQ (reference sequence). Trimming cost V 2 bases and J 7 bases, with 5 bases left between them. The CDR3 sequence is 11 residues long. CDR3 nucleotides: TGTGCCAGCAGCTTATTTGGTGAAGCTTTCTTT. Protein sequence: CASSLFGEAFF.

This clone was observed a single time. This rearrangement joins TRBV5-1 to TRBJ1-6; TRBD1 might be the D (6 bases). Per the germline V gene, CDR1 is SGHRS and CDR2 is YFSETQ. The CDR3 length is 14 residues. The V and J ends lost 4 bases and 7 bases respectively, with 12 bases between them. The CDR3: CASSPDSSNSPLHF. The CDR3 DNA reads as TGCGCCAGCAGCCCGGACAGCTCAAATTCACCCCTCCACTTT.

The chain is built from TRBV7-2 and TRBJ2-1; D could derive from TRBD1 or TRBD2 (5 bases each). Germline CDR1 reads SGHTA; CDR2 reads FQGNSA. V dropped 1 base and J dropped 2 bases, with 9 bases sitting between them. The CDR3 runs 15 residues. CDR3 sequence reads: CASSLDRRAYNEQFF. The CDR3 region has the DNA TGTGCCAGCAGCTTAGACAGGCGGGCCTACAATGAGCAGTTCTTC.

The V call is TRBV2, the J call TRBJ2-1; no reliable D call. The V end was cut by 4 bases, the J end by 8 bases, with 6 bases between. The CDR3 loop spans 11 amino acids. Germline CDR1 SNHLY, CDR2 FYNNEI. DNA for the CDR3: TGTGCCAGCAGTGCGTTCCATGAGCAGTTCTTC. Encoded protein: CASSAFHEQFF.

J is TRBJ1-1 and V is TRBV4-2; no reliable D call. The germline V gene has CDR1 LGHNA and CDR2 YNFKEQ. V shed 1 base and J shed 4 bases, with 7 bases lying between them. There are 13 residues in the CDR3. The CDR3 reads CASSQVDPTEAFF. The DNA for the CDR3 is TGTGCCAGCAGCCAAGTGGACCCCACTGAAGCTTTCTTT.

The V and J genes are TRBV6-6 and TRBJ1-4; perhaps TRBD1 as D (5 bases). This CDR3 comprises 13 residues. Germline CDR1 MNHNY, CDR2 SVGAGI (reference sequence). Trimming pared 2 bases from V and 7 bases from J, leaving 8 bases between. CDR3 DNA sequence: TGTGCCAGCAGTTACCAGGGCTTTGAAAAACTGTTTTTT. Its translation is CASSYQGFEKLFF.

The chain employs TRBV2 and TRBJ2-2; TRBD1 matches at 10 bases. With V trimmed by 10 bases and J by 7 bases, 12 bases remained unmatched. Germline loops: CDR1 SNHLY, CDR2 FYNNEI. This CDR3 contains 15 residues. This CDR3 reads CATESRQGADGELFF. CDR3 sequence (DNA): TGTGCCACCGAAAGTAGACAGGGGGCAGACGGGGAGCTGTTTTTT.